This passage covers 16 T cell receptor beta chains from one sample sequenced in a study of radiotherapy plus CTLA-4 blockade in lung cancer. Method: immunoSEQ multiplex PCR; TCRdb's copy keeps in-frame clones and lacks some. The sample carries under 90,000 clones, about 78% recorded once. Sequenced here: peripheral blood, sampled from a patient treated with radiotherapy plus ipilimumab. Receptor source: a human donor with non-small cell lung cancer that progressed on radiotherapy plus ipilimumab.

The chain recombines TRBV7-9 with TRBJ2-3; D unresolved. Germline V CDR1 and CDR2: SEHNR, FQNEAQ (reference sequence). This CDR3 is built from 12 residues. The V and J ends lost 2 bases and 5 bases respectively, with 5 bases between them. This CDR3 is CASSLWEDTQYF. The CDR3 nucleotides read TGTGCCAGCAGCTTATGGGAAGATACGCAGTATTTT.

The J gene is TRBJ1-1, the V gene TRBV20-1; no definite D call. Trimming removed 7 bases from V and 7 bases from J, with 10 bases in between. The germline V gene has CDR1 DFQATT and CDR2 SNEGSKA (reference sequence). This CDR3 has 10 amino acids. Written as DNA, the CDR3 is TGCAGTGACTCAGACGGTGAAGCTTTCTTT. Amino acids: CSDSDGEAFF.

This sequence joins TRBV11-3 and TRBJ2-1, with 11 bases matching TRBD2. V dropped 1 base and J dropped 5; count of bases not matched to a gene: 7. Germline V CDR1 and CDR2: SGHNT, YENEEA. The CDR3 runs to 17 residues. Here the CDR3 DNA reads TGTGCCAGCAGCTTAGGGTCTAGCGGGGGGCCTCACAATGAGCAGTTCTTC. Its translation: CASSLGSSGGPHNEQFF.

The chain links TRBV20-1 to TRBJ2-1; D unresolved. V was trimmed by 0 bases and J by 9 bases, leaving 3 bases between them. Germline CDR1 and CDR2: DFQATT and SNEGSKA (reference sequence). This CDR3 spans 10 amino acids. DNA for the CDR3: TGCAGTGCTAGAGAAGGTGAGCAGTTCTTC. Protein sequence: CSAREGEQFF.

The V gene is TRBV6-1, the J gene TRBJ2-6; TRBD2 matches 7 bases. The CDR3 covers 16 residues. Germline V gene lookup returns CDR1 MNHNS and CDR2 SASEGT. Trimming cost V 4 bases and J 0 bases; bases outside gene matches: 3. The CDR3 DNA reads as TGTGCCAGCAGTGTGGGCGGGGGCTCTGGGGCCAACGTCCTGACTTTC. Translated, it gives CASSVGGGSGANVLTF.

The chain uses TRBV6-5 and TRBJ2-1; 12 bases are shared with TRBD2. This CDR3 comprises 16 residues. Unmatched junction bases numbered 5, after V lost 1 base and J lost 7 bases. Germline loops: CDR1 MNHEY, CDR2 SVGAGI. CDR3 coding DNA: TGTGCCAGCAGTTACTACCCTAGCGGGAGGGAAAATGAGCAGTTCTTC. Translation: CASSYYPSGRENEQFF.

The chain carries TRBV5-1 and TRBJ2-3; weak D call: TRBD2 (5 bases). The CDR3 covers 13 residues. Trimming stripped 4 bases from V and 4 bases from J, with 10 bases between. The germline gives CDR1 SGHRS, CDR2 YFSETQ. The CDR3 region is CASSDGIADTQYF. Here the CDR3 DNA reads TGCGCCAGCAGCGACGGGATCGCAGATACGCAGTATTTT.

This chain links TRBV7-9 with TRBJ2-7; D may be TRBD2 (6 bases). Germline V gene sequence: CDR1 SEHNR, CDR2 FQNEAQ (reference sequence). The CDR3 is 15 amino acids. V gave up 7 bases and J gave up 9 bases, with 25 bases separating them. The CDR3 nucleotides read TGTGCCAGCACCCTGCTTGGAGTAGGCGGGGCGGGGCAGTACTTC. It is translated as CASTLLGVGGAGQYF.

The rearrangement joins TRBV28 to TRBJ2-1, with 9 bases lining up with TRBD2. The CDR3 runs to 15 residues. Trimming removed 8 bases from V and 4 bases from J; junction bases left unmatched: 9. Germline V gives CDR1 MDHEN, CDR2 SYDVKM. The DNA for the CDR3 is TGTGCCAGCGAACTGCGACTAGCGGATTACAATGAGCAGTTCTTC. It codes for CASELRLADYNEQFF.

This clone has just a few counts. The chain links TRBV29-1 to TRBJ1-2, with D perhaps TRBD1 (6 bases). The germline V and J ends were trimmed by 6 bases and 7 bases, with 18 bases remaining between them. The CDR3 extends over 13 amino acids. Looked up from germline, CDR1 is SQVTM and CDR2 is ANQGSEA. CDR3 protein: CSVNRDTRGGYTF. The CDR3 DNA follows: TGCAGCGTCAACCGGGACACAAGGGGTGGCTACACCTTC.

This chain's CDR3 is CASSPIAGSPAGTQYF. Written as DNA, the CDR3 is TGTGCCAGCAGCCCTATAGCGGGGTCCCCAGCCGGTACGCAGTATTTT. The chain employs TRBV13 and TRBJ2-3; 8 positions match TRBD2. The trim removed 5 bases at V and 8 bases at J, leaving 15 bases unmatched. CDR1 is PRHDT, CDR2 FYEKMQ, per germline (reference sequence). The CDR3 spans 16 residues. Together with reference TRBV13 and TRBJ2-3, the CDR3 gives the full variable domain: AAGVIQSPRHLIKEKRETATLKCYPIPRHDTVYWYQQGPGQDPQFLISFYEKMQSDKGSIPDRFSAQQFSDYHSELNMSSLELGDSALYFCASSPIAGSPAGTQYFGPGTRLTVL.

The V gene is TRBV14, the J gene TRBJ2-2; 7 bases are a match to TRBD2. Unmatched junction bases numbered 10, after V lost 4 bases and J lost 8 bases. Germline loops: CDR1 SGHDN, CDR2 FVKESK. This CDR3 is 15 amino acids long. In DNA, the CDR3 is TGTGCCAGCAGCCCCCGCGGGAGATCGGGAGGGGAGCTGTTTTTT. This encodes CASSPRGRSGGELFF.

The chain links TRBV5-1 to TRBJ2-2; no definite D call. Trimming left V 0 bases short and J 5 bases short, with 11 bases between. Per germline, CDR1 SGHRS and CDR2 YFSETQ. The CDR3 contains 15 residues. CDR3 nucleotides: TGCGCCAGCAGCTTGGCTGTGGGTCGGACCGGGGAGCTGTTTTTT. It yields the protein CASSLAVGRTGELFF.

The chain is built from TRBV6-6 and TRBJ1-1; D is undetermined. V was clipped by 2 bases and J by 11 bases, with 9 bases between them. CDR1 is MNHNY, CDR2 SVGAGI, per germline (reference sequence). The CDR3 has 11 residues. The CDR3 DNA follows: TGTGCCAGCAGTTACGGGTTGTTTGCTTTCTTT. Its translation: CASSYGLFAFF.

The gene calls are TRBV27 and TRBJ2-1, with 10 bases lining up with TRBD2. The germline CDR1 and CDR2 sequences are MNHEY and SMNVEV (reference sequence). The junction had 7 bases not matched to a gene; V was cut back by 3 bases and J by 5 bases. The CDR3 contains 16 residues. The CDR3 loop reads CASSFGSGGPHNEQFF. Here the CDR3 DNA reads TGTGCCAGCAGTTTTGGTAGCGGGGGGCCGCACAATGAGCAGTTCTTC.

The CDR3 loop is CASSLGGPNLREQYF. Here the CDR3 DNA reads TGTGCCAGCAGCTTAGGGGGACCGAATCTGAGGGAGCAGTACTTC. This chain uses TRBV7-9 with TRBJ2-7, with D possibly being TRBD1 or TRBD2 (5 bases each). Germline CDR1 reads SEHNR; CDR2 reads FQNEAQ (reference sequence). Trimming took 1 base from V and 7 from J, leaving 17 bases between them. The CDR3 totals 15 residues.